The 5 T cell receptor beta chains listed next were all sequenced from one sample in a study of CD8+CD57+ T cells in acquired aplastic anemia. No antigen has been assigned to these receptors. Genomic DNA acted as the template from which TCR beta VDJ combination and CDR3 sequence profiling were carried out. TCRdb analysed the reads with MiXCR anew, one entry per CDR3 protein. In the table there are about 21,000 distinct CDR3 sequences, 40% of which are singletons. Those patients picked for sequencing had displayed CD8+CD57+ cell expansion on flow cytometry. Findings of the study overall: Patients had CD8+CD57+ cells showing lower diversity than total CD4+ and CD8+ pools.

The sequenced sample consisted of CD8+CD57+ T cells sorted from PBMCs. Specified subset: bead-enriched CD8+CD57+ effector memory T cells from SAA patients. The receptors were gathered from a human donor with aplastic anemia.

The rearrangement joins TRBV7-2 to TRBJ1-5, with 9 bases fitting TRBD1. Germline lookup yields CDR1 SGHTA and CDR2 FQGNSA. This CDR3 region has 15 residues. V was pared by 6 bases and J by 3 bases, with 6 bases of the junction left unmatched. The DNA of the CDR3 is TGTGCCAGCAGTTTGGACAGGGGCTTCAATCAGCCCCAGCATTTT. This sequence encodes CASSLDRGFNQPQHF.

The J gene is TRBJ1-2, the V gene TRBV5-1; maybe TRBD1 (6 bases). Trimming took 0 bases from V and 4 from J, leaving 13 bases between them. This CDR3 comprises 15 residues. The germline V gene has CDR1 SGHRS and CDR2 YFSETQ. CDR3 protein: CASSLVGGQGYGYTF. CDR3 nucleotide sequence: TGCGCCAGCAGCTTGGTCGGGGGGCAGGGCTATGGCTACACCTTC.

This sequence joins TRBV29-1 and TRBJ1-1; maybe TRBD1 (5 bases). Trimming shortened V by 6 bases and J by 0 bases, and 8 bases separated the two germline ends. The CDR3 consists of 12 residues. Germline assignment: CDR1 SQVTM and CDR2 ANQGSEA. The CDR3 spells CSVGQLNTEAFF. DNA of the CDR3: TGCAGCGTAGGACAACTGAACACTGAAGCTTTCTTT.

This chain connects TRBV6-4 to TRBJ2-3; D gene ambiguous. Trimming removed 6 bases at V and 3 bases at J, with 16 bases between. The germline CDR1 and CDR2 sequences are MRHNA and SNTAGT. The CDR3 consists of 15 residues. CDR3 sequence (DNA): TGTGCCAGCAGCGAAAGCGCGGACGGTACAGATACGCAGTATTTT. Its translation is CASSESADGTDTQYF.

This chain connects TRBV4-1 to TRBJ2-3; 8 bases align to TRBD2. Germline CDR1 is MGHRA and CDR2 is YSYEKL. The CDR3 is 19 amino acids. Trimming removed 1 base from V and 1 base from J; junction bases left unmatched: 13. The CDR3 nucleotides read TGCGCCAGCAGCCAAGGGTACGGGAGGGCCTCGAGTCGCACAGATACGCAGTATTTT. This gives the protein CASSQGYGRASSRTDTQYF.